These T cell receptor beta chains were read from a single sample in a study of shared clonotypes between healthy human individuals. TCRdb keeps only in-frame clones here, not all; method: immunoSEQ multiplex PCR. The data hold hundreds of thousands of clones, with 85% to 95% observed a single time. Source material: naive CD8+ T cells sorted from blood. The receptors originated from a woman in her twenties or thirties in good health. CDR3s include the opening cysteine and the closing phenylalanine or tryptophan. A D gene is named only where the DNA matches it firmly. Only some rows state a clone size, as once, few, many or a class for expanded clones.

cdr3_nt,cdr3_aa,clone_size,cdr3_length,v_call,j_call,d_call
TGTGCCAGCAGCTTAGTTTTTCTAGCGGGGTACTCCTACAATGAGCAGTTCTTC,CASSLVFLAGYSYNEQFF,once,18,TRBV7-2,TRBJ2-1,TRBD2
TGTGCCAGCAGCCGAAATAGACTAGCAGACACCGGGGAGCTGTTTTTT,CASSRNRLADTGELFF,.,16,TRBV13,TRBJ2-2,TRBD2
TGTGCCAGCAGGCTCCATGCCAGCCCCTACGAGCAGTACTTC,CASRLHASPYEQYF,.,14,TRBV28,TRBJ2-7,.
TGTGCCAGCAGTTTTGGGGCCCCCGGGGAGCTGTTTTTT,CASSFGAPGELFF,.,13,TRBV27,TRBJ2-2,.
TGTGCCAGCAGCCAAGAGTTCTTCGCCGGCACAGATACGCAGTATTTT,CASSQEFFAGTDTQYF,.,16,TRBV4-2,TRBJ2-3,.
TGTGCCAGCAGCCACACTAGCGGGATTAAAGATGAGCAGTTCTTC,CASSHTSGIKDEQFF,.,15,TRBV6-6,TRBJ2-1,TRBD2
TGTGCCAGCAGTGAAGCGGGAGTGTACGAGCAGTACTTC,CASSEAGVYEQYF,.,13,TRBV27,TRBJ2-7,TRBD2
TGTGCCAGTACGTATGGCACTGAAGCTTTCTTT,CASTYGTEAFF,once,11,TRBV6-6,TRBJ1-1,.
TGTGCCAGCAGGTGGACATTCTCCTACGAGCAGTACTTC,CASRWTFSYEQYF,.,13,TRBV2,TRBJ2-7,.
TGCGCCAGCAGTGCCGGGACTGACTACGAGCAGTACTTC,CASSAGTDYEQYF,once,13,TRBV10-2,TRBJ2-7,.
TGTGCCAGCAGCGTAGGAACAGCCTACGAGCAGTACTTC,CASSVGTAYEQYF,.,13,TRBV9,TRBJ2-7,.
TGTGCCAGCAGTTACTCTTTTCCCCGGGGTAACACTGAAGCTTTCTTT,CASSYSFPRGNTEAFF,.,16,TRBV6-5,TRBJ1-1,.
TGCGCCAGCAGCCCCTGGACAGGGGGAAATGAGCAGTTCTTC,CASSPWTGGNEQFF,.,14,TRBV5-1,TRBJ2-1,TRBD1
TGTGCCAGCAGTGAAGCGGTCAGGGTAGGGTACAATGAGCAGTTCTTC,CASSEAVRVGYNEQFF,.,16,TRBV6-1,TRBJ2-1,.
TGTGCCTGTCGGACGGGGCACTACGAGCAGTACTTC,CACRTGHYEQYF,.,12,TRBV28,TRBJ2-7,.
TGTGCCAGTAGTATGTATCCTGGGCCAGGCTCGTACGAGCAGTACTTC,CASSMYPGPGSYEQYF,.,16,TRBV19,TRBJ2-7,.
TGCGCCAGCACCTGGGACAGCTCCTACGAGCAGTACTTC,CASTWDSSYEQYF,.,13,TRBV5-1,TRBJ2-7,TRBD1
TGTGCCAGCAGTTTAAAGCTAGCGGGAGTCAGGGAGCAGTTCTTC,CASSLKLAGVREQFF,.,15,TRBV27,TRBJ2-1,TRBD2
TGTGCCAGCAGCCGGGATCCCTCCTACGAGCAGTACTTC,CASSRDPSYEQYF,.,13,TRBV13,TRBJ2-7,.
TGCGCCAGCAGCCTTAGGGAGGCCTACGAGCAGTACTTC,CASSLREAYEQYF,once,13,TRBV4-1,TRBJ2-7,.
TGTGCCAGCAGTTTGGGCCCCCGGGTCGAGCAGTACTTC,CASSLGPRVEQYF,.,13,TRBV28,TRBJ2-7,.
TGTGCCAGCAGCTTAGGGGGCTCCTACGAGCAGTACTTC,CASSLGGSYEQYF,.,13,TRBV11-2,TRBJ2-7,.
TGCGCCAGCAGTGAGTCCGGGACTAGCGGGCTACCTTACGAGCAGTACTTC,CASSESGTSGLPYEQYF,.,17,TRBV10-2,TRBJ2-7,TRBD2
TGTGCCAGCAGCTTAGCAGCGGCAGGGGTTGCCAAAAACATTCAGTACTTC,CASSLAAAGVAKNIQYF,.,17,TRBV7-2,TRBJ2-4,.
TGTGCCAGCAGCAGGGGAGGGTACGAGCAGTACTTC,CASSRGGYEQYF,.,12,TRBV27,TRBJ2-7,.
TGTGCCAGCAGTTTAAGTGGAGCTCAGCCCCAGCATTTT,CASSLSGAQPQHF,.,13,TRBV28,TRBJ1-5,.
TGTGCCAGCAGCTTGAGTCGGAGCTCCTACAATGAGCAGTTCTTC,CASSLSRSSYNEQFF,.,15,TRBV11-2,TRBJ2-1,.
TGTGCCAGTATTGGCCAGGGGGTAACCTACAATGAGCAGTTCTTC,CASIGQGVTYNEQFF,.,15,TRBV19,TRBJ2-1,TRBD1
TGTGCCAGCAGTACACCCCCAGGAGATACGCAGTATTTT,CASSTPPGDTQYF,.,13,TRBV27,TRBJ2-3,.
TGTGCCAGCAGCTTGGCCGCAAGATACGAGCAGTACTTC,CASSLAARYEQYF,.,13,TRBV28,TRBJ2-7,.
TGTGCCAGCAGCCAACCGCGAATGGGGGGTCACGAGCAGTACTTC,CASSQPRMGGHEQYF,.,15,TRBV14,TRBJ2-7,.
TGTGCCAGCAGCTTGGGACCTGGGCGCGAGCAGTACTTC,CASSLGPGREQYF,.,13,TRBV11-2,TRBJ2-7,.
TGCGCCAGCAGCCAAGAGTCAGCGGGAGGGAGATACGAGCAGTACTTC,CASSQESAGGRYEQYF,.,16,TRBV4-1,TRBJ2-7,TRBD2
TGTGCCAGCAGCTTGGCTTCGGGACTAGGAACCTACGAGCAGTACTTC,CASSLASGLGTYEQYF,once,16,TRBV5-8,TRBJ2-7,TRBD2
TGTGCCAGCAGTTACGGGGGGGGGAACACTGAAGCTTTCTTT,CASSYGGGNTEAFF,.,14,TRBV6-6,TRBJ1-1,.
TGTGCCAGCAGTCCCAGACAGGGGCCACTCACTGAAGCTTTCTTT,CASSPRQGPLTEAFF,.,15,TRBV2,TRBJ1-1,TRBD1
TGTGCCAGCAGACACGACAGGGTCGGTACGCCCCAGCATTTT,CASRHDRVGTPQHF,.,14,TRBV28,TRBJ1-5,TRBD1
TGTGCCAGCACTGGAACGGGTACGCAGTATTTT,CASTGTGTQYF,.,11,TRBV2,TRBJ2-3,.
TGTGCCAGCAAGAACCCGGGACAGGGTCGCGAGCAGTACTTC,CASKNPGQGREQYF,.,14,TRBV28,TRBJ2-7,TRBD1
TGTGCCAGCAGTGAAGCGCAGTTAGCGTACTATGAGCAGTTCTTC,CASSEAQLAYYEQFF,.,15,TRBV6-1,TRBJ2-1,.
TGTGCCAGCAGTTTATCATCCTCCGGGGACACTGAAGCTTTCTTT,CASSLSSSGDTEAFF,.,15,TRBV28,TRBJ1-1,.